The 23 T cell receptor beta chains in this list originate from one sample, sequenced in a study of technical replicates of blood from a handful of donors (dated by TCRdb to between 2016 and 2019). Receptor amplification or capture employed the immunoSEQ multiplex PCR assay. TCRdb provides this immuneACCESS table in a form limited to in-frame rearrangements. Some clones are lacking; in checked studies, under half of them reflect an unresolved V gene, and why the rest are absent is not known. In this sample the table shows 80,000 to 100,000 clones, about 92% of which occur a single time. The biggest ten clones account for around 0.3% of the sample. The sample comprised T cells isolated from PBMCs. These receptors came from a human donor in good health.

This clone was seen once. This sequence joins TRBV9 and TRBJ1-6; perhaps TRBD1 as D (6 bases). Germline V gene lookup returns CDR1 SGDLS and CDR2 YYNGEE. The V end was cut by 2 bases, the J end by 7 bases, with 19 bases between. The CDR3 sequence is 17 residues long. The CDR3 DNA sequence: TGTGCCAGCAGCGTCCAGCCTTTGAGGGGGATCAATTCACCCCTCCACTTT. It codes for CASSVQPLRGINSPLHF.

The chain carries TRBV28 and TRBJ2-2; TRBD2 agrees at 7 bases. Per the germline V gene, CDR1 is MDHEN and CDR2 is SYDVKM. The CDR3 extends over 16 amino acids. V lost 0 bases, J lost 7 bases, and 8 bases stayed unmatched. This CDR3 reads CASSLWGLAVIGELFF. The CDR3 DNA reads TGTGCCAGCAGTTTATGGGGGCTAGCGGTAATCGGGGAGCTGTTTTTT.

This rearrangement joins TRBV5-6 to TRBJ2-4; 7 nucleotides line up with TRBD2. The CDR3 covers 16 residues. V lost 4 bases and J lost 1; bases outside the gene matches: 8. Germline CDR1 reads SGHDT; CDR2 reads YYEEEE. Here the CDR3 DNA reads TGTGCCAGCAGCCTCTGGACTAGAAGGGCCAAAAACATTCAGTACTTC. It encodes CASSLWTRRAKNIQYF.

This clone has more than one count but fewer than ten. The chain combines TRBV18 with TRBJ2-2; 9 positions match TRBD2. Germline lookup yields CDR1 KGHSH and CDR2 LQKENI. Trimming removed 8 bases from V and 5 bases from J; junction bases left unmatched: 12. The CDR3 has 16 residues. CDR3 in amino acids: CASPTRTSVITGELFF. In DNA form, the CDR3 reads TGTGCCAGCCCTACGAGGACTAGCGTCATAACCGGGGAGCTGTTTTTT.

The CDR3 DNA is TGTGCCAGCAGCTTTAATCCGGGCTACAATGAGCAGTTCTTC. Protein: CASSFNPGYNEQFF. The chain carries TRBV11-2 and TRBJ2-1; D remains ambiguous. CDR1 and CDR2 from the germline V gene are SGHAT and FQNNGV. Deletions cut 3 bases from V and 3 bases from J, with 9 bases between. The CDR3 spans 14 residues.

The genes are TRBV6-5 and TRBJ2-7, with TRBD1 matching 9 bases. This CDR3 region has 14 residues. J gave up 3 bases and V 6 bases, and 6 bases lay outside the gene matches. Germline values: CDR1 MNHEY, CDR2 SVGAGI. The CDR3 sequence: CASSSGTGFYEQYF. CDR3 nucleotide sequence: TGTGCCAGCAGCTCCGGGACAGGGTTCTACGAGCAGTACTTC.

This clone was counted once. This CDR3 reads CASSGSSPPTDTQYF. The CDR3, as DNA: TGTGCCAGCAGTGGGAGCTCGCCTCCCACAGATACGCAGTATTTT. V and J are TRBV28 and TRBJ2-3; tentatively, D is TRBD2 (5 bases). The V and J ends lost 5 bases and 2 bases respectively, with 14 bases between them. From germline, CDR1 is MDHEN and CDR2 SYDVKM. The CDR3 has 15 amino acids.

The chain recombines TRBV10-2 with TRBJ1-1; TRBD1 matches 7 bases. Germline V gene sequence: CDR1 WSHSY, CDR2 SAAADI. The ends lost 8 bases at V and 5 bases at J; junction bases unmatched: 11. The length of the CDR3 is 14 residues. In DNA, the CDR3 is TGCGCCAGCGGAAAACAGGGGTTGGGAACTGAAGCTTTCTTT. This sequence encodes CASGKQGLGTEAFF.

The genes are TRBV11-3 and TRBJ2-1; 9 bases line up with TRBD2. CDR1 and CDR2 from the germline V gene are SGHNT and YENEEA. The V and J ends lost 5 bases and 1 base, in that order; junction bases with no gene match: 9. The CDR3 consists of 17 residues. The chain's CDR3 is CASSPRGLAGSYNEQFF. Written as DNA, the CDR3 is TGTGCCAGCAGCCCCCGGGGGCTAGCGGGGTCCTACAATGAGCAGTTCTTC.

The chain uses TRBV4-1 and TRBJ2-3; weak D call: TRBD2 (6 bases). There are 13 residues in the CDR3. CDR1 and CDR2 from the germline V gene are MGHRA and YSYEKL. Trimming took 3 bases from V and 5 from J, leaving 9 bases between them. The CDR3: CASSHWGEDTQYF. CDR3 sequence (DNA): TGCGCCAGCAGCCATTGGGGGGAAGATACGCAGTATTTT.

The chain couples TRBV7-9 to TRBJ2-6; 8 nucleotides align to TRBD1. Germline V gene lookup returns CDR1 SEHNR and CDR2 FQNEAQ (reference sequence). The V gene end was trimmed by 2 bases and the J gene end by 1 base; junction bases not matched to a gene: 10. This CDR3 comprises 19 residues. CDR3 sequence (DNA): TGTGCCAGCAGCTTACATACAGGGGGGTTTGGATCTGGGGCCAACGTCCTGACTTTC. Translated: CASSLHTGGFGSGANVLTF.

This chain uses TRBV28 with TRBJ2-1; D perhaps matches TRBD1 (5 bases). The germline CDR1 and CDR2 sequences are MDHEN and SYDVKM. V gave up 8 bases and J gave up 12 bases, with 17 bases separating them. There are 12 residues in the CDR3. The CDR3 region is CASRSVQVVQFF. CDR3 nucleotides: TGTGCCAGCCGCTCGGTACAGGTTGTGCAGTTCTTC.

The chain combines TRBV9 with TRBJ1-1; D not certain. The germline V gene has CDR1 SGDLS and CDR2 YYNGEE. The length of the CDR3 is 15 residues. With 4 bases removed from V and 0 bases from J, the gap between germline ends came to 13 bases. The CDR3 coding sequence is TGTGCCAGCAGCCCCCGATTGGGCATGAACACTGAAGCTTTCTTT. It specifies CASSPRLGMNTEAFF.

The J gene is TRBJ2-3, the V gene TRBV10-3; 9 positions match TRBD1. This CDR3 has 16 amino acids. Germline lookup yields CDR1 ENHRY and CDR2 SYGVKD. After removal of 2 bases from V and 1 base from J, the junction contained 4 bases not matched to a gene. The chain's CDR3 is CAISETGGRGTDTQYF. The DNA of the CDR3 is TGTGCCATCAGTGAGACAGGGGGCCGAGGCACAGATACGCAGTATTTT.

The chain carries TRBV9 and TRBJ2-5; 8 bases line up with TRBD2. CDR1 SGDLS and CDR2 YYNGEE come from the germline V gene. V lost 4 bases to trimming and J lost 2 bases; unmatched junction nucleotides: 4. CDR3 length: 14 residues. The CDR3 here is CASSPIAGQETQYF. The CDR3 coding sequence is TGTGCCAGCAGCCCCATAGCGGGACAAGAGACCCAGTACTTC.

The rearrangement links TRBV5-4 to TRBJ1-2; 7 bases agree with TRBD1. This CDR3 is built from 14 residues. The germline V gene has CDR1 SGHNT and CDR2 YYREEE (reference sequence). Losses at the gene ends were 0 bases for V and 5 bases for J; bases not matched to a gene: 4. The CDR3 DNA sequence: TGTGCCAGCAGCTTGGGACAGGGCTATTATGGCTACACCTTC. Protein product: CASSLGQGYYGYTF.

The J gene is TRBJ2-2, the V gene TRBV4-2, with 11 bases that match TRBD2. Germline V gives CDR1 LGHNA, CDR2 YNFKEQ. This CDR3 contains 16 residues. The V and J ends lost 4 bases and 4 bases, in that order; junction bases with no gene match: 5. Here the CDR3 DNA reads TGTGCCAGCAGCCTTAGCGGGAGGGCGAGCACCGGGGAGCTGTTTTTT. It yields the protein CASSLSGRASTGELFF.

This rearrangement joins TRBV7-8 to TRBJ1-1, with D unresolved. Trimming took 1 base from V and 5 from J, leaving 14 bases between them. There are 15 residues in the CDR3. The germline gives CDR1 SGHVS, CDR2 FQNEAQ. The CDR3 here is CASSLGFGPGTEAFF. In DNA form, the CDR3 reads TGTGCCAGCAGCTTAGGGTTCGGCCCGGGGACTGAAGCTTTCTTT.

The V gene is TRBV5-6, the J gene TRBJ2-1, with D perhaps TRBD1 (6 bases). There are 16 residues in the CDR3. The germline gives CDR1 SGHDT, CDR2 YYEEEE. Trimming shortened V by 3 bases and J by 5 bases, and 18 bases separated the two germline ends. CDR3 protein: CASSSGHTLGDNEQFF. The CDR3, as DNA: TGTGCCAGCAGCTCGGGACACACCCTCGGGGACAATGAGCAGTTCTTC.

The chain couples TRBV11-2 to TRBJ2-5; D uncertain. The CDR3 runs to 12 residues. Germline loops: CDR1 SGHAT, CDR2 FQNNGV. Trimming left V 8 bases short and J 1 base short, with 8 bases between. CDR3 residues: CASGHTQETQYF. CDR3 DNA: TGTGCCAGCGGTCACACCCAAGAGACCCAGTACTTC.

The V and J genes are TRBV27 and TRBJ1-5, with TRBD1 identical over 10 bases. Per the germline V gene, CDR1 is MNHEY and CDR2 is SMNVEV (reference sequence). CDR3 length: 16 amino acids. V was pared by 5 bases and J by 6 bases, with 10 bases of the junction left unmatched. Here the CDR3 DNA reads TGTGCCAGCAGTACAGCCGGGACAGGGGAGCGTCAGCCCCAGCATTTT. Translating it yields CASSTAGTGERQPQHF.

The chain employs TRBV20-1 and TRBJ1-2, with D possibly TRBD1 on 5 matching bases. V shed 8 bases and J shed 3 bases, with 10 bases lying between them. Germline assignment: CDR1 DFQATT and CDR2 SNEGSKA (reference sequence). The CDR3 runs 11 residues. CDR3 DNA sequence: TGCAGTCGGGGGTCAGACTATGGCTACACCTTC. This sequence encodes CSRGSDYGYTF.

The gene calls are TRBV2 and TRBJ2-1; 10 positions match TRBD2. This CDR3 has 13 amino acids. V lost 9 bases to trimming and J lost 3 bases; unmatched junction nucleotides: 2. Looked up from germline, CDR1 is SNHLY and CDR2 is FYNNEI. The chain's CDR3 is CASLAGVYNEQFF. CDR3 in DNA: TGTGCCAGTCTAGCGGGGGTCTACAATGAGCAGTTCTTC.